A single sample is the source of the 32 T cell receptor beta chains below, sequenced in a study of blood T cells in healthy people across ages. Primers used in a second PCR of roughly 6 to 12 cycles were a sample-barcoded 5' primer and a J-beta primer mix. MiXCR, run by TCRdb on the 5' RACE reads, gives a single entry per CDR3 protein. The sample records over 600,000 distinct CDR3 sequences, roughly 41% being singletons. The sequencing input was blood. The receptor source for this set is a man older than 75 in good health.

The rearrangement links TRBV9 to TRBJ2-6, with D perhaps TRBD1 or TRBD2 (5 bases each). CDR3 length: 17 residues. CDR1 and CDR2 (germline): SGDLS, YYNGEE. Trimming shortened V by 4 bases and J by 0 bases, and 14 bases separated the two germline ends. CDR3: CASSPDLGTSGANVLTF. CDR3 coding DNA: TGTGCCAGCAGCCCAGATCTGGGGACCTCTGGGGCCAACGTCCTGACTTTC.

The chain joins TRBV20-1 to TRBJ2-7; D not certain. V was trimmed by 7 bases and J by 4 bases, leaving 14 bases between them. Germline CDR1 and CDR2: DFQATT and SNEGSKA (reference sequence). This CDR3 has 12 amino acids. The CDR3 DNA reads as TGCAGTGGTGATAAGGAAGCTTACGAGCAGTACTTC. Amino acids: CSGDKEAYEQYF.

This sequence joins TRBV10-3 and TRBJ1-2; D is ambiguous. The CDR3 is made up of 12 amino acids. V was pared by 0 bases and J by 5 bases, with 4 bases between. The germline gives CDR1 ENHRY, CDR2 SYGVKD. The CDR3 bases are TGTGCCATCAGTGAGTCGGCATATGGCTACACCTTC. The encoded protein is CAISESAYGYTF.

The CDR3 here is CASSQDGTSGYEQYF. CDR3 nucleotide sequence: TGCGCCAGCAGCCAAGATGGGACTAGTGGCTACGAGCAGTACTTC. This chain links TRBV4-1 with TRBJ2-7; 8 nucleotides agree with TRBD2. Germline trimming cut 0 bases from V and 3 bases from J; bases unmatched to any gene: 4. Germline V gene sequence: CDR1 MGHRA, CDR2 YSYEKL. This CDR3 comprises 15 residues.

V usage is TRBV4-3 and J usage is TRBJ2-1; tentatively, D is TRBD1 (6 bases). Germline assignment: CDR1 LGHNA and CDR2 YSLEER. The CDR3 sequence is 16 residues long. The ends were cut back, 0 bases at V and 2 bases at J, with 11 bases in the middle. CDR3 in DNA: TGCGCCAGCAGCCAAGATCTTAGACAGGCCTACAATGAGCAGTTCTTC. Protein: CASSQDLRQAYNEQFF.

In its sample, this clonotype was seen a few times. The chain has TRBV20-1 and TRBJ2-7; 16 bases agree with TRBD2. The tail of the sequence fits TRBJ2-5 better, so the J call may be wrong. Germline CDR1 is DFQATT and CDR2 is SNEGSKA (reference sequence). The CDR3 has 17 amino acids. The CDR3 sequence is CSASLGTSGGASETQYF. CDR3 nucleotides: TGCAGTGCTAGCCTTGGGACTAGCGGGGGGGCATCCGAGACCCAGTACTTC.

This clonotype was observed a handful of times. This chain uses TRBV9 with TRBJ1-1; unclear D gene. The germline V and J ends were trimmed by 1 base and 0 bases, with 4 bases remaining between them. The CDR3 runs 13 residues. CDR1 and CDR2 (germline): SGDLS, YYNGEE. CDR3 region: CASSVTLNTEAFF. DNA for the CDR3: TGTGCCAGCAGCGTAACTCTGAACACTGAAGCTTTCTTT.

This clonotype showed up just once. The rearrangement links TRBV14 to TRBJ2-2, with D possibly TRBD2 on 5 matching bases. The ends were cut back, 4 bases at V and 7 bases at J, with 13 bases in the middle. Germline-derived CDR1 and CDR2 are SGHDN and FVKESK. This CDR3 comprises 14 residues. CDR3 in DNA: TGTGCCAGCAGCCCCCAAAGGGCGGGCGGGGAGCTGTTTTTT. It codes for CASSPQRAGGELFF.

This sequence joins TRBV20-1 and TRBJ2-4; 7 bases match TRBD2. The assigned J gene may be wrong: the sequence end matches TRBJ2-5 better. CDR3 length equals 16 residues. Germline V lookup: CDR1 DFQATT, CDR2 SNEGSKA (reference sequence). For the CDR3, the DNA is TGCAGTGCTAGAGAAGGGCGGGAGCGCTTTAGGCAGACCCAGTACTTC. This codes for CSAREGRERFRQTQYF.

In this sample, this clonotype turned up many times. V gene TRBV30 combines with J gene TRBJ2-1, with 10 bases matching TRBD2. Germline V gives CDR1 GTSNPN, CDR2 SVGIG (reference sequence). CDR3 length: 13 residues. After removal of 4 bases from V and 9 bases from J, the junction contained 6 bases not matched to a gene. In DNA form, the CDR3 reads TGTGCCTGGAATCCTAGCGGGAGTGGTGAGCAGTTCTTC. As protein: CAWNPSGSGEQFF.

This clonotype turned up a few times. CDR3 bases: TGTGCCAGCAGCTTAGCCGGCCGAACCACAGATACGCAGTATTTT. The encoded protein is CASSLAGRTTDTQYF. The chain couples TRBV7-2 to TRBJ2-3, with D uncertain. The V gene's germline CDR1 is SGHTA and CDR2 FQGNSA. V lost 0 bases and J 2 bases, leaving 9 bases between the germline ends. The CDR3 loop spans 15 amino acids.

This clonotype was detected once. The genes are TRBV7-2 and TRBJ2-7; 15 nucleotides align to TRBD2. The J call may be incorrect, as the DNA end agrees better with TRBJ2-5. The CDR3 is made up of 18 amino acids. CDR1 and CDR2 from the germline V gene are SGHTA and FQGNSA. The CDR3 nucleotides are TGTGCCAGCAGCCCGCGGACTAGCGGGAGGGCCTACAGAGAGACCCAGTACTTC. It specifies CASSPRTSGRAYRETQYF.

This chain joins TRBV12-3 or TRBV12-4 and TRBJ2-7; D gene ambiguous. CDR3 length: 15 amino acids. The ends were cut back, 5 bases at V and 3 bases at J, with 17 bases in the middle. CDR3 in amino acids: CASSPAPGPVYEQYF. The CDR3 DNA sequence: TGTGCCAGCAGTCCCGCCCCGGGCCCCGTCTACGAGCAGTACTTC.

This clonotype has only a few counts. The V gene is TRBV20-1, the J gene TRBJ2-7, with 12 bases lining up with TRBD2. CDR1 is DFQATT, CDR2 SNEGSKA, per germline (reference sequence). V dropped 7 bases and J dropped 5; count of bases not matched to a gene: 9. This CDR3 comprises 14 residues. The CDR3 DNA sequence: TGCAGTGTCGGGTTCACTAGCGGGGGGAACGAGCAGTACTTC. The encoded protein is CSVGFTSGGNEQYF.

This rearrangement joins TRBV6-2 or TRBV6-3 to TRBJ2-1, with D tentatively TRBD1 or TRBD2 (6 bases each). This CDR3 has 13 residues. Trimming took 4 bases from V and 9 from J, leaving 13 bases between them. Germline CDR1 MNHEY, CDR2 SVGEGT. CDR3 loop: CASSCLGGSEQFF. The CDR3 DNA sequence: TGTGCCAGCAGTTGCCTGGGGGGCAGTGAGCAGTTCTTC.

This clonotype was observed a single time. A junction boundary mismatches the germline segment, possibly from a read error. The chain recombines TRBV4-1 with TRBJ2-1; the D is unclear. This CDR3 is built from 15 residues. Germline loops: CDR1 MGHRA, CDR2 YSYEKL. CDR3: CASTQGGILYNEQFF. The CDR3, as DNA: TGCGCCAGCACCCAAGGTGGGATACTCTACAATGAGCAGTTCTTC.

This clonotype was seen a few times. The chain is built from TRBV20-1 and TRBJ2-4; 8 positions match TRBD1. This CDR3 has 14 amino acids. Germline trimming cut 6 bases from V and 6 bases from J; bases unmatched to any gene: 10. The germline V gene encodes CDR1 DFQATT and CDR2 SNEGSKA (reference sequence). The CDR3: CSAPGQALRNIQYF. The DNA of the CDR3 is TGCAGTGCCCCGGGACAGGCCCTCAGAAACATTCAGTACTTC.

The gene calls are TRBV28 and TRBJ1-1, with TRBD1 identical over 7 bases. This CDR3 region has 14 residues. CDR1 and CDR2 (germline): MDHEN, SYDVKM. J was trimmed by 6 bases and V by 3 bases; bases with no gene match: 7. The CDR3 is CASSLAGQASEAFF. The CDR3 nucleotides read TGTGCCAGCAGTTTGGCCGGACAGGCTTCTGAAGCTTTCTTT. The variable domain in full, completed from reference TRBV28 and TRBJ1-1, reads DVKVTQSSRYLVKRTGEKVFLECVQDMDHENMFWYRQDPGLGLRLIYFSYDVKMKEKGDIPEGYSVSREKKERFSLILESASTNQTSMYLCASSLAGQASEAFFGQGTRLTVV.

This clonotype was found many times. The CDR3 here is CASSQAKDQPNTEAFF. The CDR3 DNA follows: TGCGCCAGCAGCCAAGCTAAGGATCAGCCGAACACTGAAGCTTTCTTT. V and J are TRBV4-1 and TRBJ1-1; D unclear. This CDR3 has 16 residues. Trimming left V 1 base short and J 1 base short, with 13 bases between. Germline V gives CDR1 MGHRA, CDR2 YSYEKL.

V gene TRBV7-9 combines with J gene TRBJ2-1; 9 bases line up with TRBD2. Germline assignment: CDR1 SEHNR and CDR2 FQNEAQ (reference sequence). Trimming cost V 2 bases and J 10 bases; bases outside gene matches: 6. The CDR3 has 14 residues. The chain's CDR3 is CASSLRSSGGEQFF. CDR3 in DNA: TGTGCCAGCAGCTTAAGATCGAGCGGGGGGGAGCAGTTCTTC.

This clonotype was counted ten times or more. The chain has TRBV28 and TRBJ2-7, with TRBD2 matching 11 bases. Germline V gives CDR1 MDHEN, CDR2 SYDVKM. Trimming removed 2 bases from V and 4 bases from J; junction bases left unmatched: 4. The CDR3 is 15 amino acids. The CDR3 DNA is TGTGCCAGCAGTTTAACTAGCGGGAGAGGGTACGAGCAGTACTTC. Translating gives CASSLTSGRGYEQYF.

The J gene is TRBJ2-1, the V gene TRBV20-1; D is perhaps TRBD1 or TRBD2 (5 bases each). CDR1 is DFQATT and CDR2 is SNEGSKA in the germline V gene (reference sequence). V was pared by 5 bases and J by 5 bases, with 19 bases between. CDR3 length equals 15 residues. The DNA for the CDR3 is TGCAGTGCTCAGCCGGGACCTACCCTCAACAATGAGCAGTTCTTC. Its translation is CSAQPGPTLNNEQFF.

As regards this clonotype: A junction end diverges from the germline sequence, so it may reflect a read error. The CDR3 spells CAGSLRTSDTQYF. The CDR3 coding sequence is TGTGCCGGCAGCTTAAGGACTAGCGATACGCAGTATTTT. The chain combines TRBV7-2 with TRBJ2-3; 8 bases line up with TRBD2. Germline assignment: CDR1 SGHTA and CDR2 FQGNSA. This CDR3 is 13 amino acids long.

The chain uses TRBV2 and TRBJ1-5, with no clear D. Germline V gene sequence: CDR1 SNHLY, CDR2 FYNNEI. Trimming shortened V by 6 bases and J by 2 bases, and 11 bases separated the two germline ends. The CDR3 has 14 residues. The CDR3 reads CASSRSSGNQPQHF. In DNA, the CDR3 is TGTGCCAGCAGCCGGTCTAGCGGCAATCAGCCCCAGCATTTT.

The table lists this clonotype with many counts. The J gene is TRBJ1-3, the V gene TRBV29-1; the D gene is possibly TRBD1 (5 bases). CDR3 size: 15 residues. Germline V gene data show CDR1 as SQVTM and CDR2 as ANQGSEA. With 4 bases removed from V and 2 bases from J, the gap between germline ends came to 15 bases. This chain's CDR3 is CSVGALKGTGNTIYF. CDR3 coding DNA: TGCAGCGTTGGGGCCCTAAAGGGGACTGGAAACACCATATATTTT.

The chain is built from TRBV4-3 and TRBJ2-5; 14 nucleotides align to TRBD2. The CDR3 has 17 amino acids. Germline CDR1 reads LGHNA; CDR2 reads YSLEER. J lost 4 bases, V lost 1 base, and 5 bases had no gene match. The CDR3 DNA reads TGCGCCAGCAGCCAAGGGACTAGCGGGGGGTCGCGAGAGACCCAGTACTTC. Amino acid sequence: CASSQGTSGGSRETQYF.

CDR3 nucleotides: TGTGCCAGCAGCCCTACCAATACCCCAGCTAACTATGGCTACACCTTC. Translation gives CASSPTNTPANYGYTF. V and J are TRBV7-6 and TRBJ1-2; D unclear. V lost 5 bases and J 0 bases, leaving 16 bases between the germline ends. This CDR3 is 16 amino acids long. The germline CDR1 and CDR2 sequences are SGHVS and FNYEAQ.

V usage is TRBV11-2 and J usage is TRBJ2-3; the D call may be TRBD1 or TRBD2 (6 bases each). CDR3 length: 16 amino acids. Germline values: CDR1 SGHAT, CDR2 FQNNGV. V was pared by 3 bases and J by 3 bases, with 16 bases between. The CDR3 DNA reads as TGTGCCAGCAGCTTTTGGGGGGCCATAAGTACAGATACGCAGTATTTT. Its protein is CASSFWGAISTDTQYF.

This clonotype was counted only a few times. CDR3 in amino acids: CATSRDIGSGNYGYTF. The CDR3 DNA sequence: TGTGCCACCAGCAGAGATATAGGGAGTGGGAACTATGGCTACACCTTC. The gene calls are TRBV15 and TRBJ1-2; D ambiguous. V lost 0 bases, J lost 2 bases, and 13 bases lay in between. In germline, CDR1 is LNHNV, CDR2 YYDKDF (reference sequence). The length of the CDR3 is 16 residues.

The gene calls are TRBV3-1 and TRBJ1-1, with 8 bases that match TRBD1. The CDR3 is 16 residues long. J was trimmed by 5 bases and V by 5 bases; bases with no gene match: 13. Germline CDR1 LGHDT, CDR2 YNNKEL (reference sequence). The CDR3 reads CASSYERGQAGTEAFF. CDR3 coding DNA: TGTGCCAGCAGCTATGAAAGGGGACAGGCTGGGACTGAAGCTTTCTTT.

The CDR3 sequence: CASRISRANSPLHF. CDR3 DNA sequence: TGTGCCAGCAGAATCAGCAGGGCTAATTCACCCCTCCACTTT. This chain links TRBV2 with TRBJ1-6, with TRBD1 as a possible D gene (5 bases). CDR3 length: 14 residues. V was trimmed by 6 bases and J by 6 bases, leaving 12 bases between them. CDR1 is SNHLY and CDR2 is FYNNEI in the germline V gene.

CDR3 amino acids: CATQDSFNTEAFF. For the CDR3, the DNA is TGTGCCACTCAAGACAGTTTTAACACTGAAGCTTTCTTT. The genes are TRBV6-1 and TRBJ1-1, with D tentatively TRBD1 (5 bases). The V gene's germline CDR1 is MNHNS and CDR2 SASEGT. This CDR3 region has 13 residues. V lost 10 bases, J lost 2 bases, and 14 bases lay in between.